This T cell receptor beta chain was sequenced for a study of blood T cell repertoires in COVID-19. This clone was seen just once. Those enrolled, adults aged 18 to 89 years, came from about two dozen US areas. Cohorts were based on clinical histories the participants reported. As handled by the study authors: Estimates of nucleated cell counts were drawn from the amplification of reference gene primers. Assay used: immunoSEQ multiplex PCR; TCRdb lists only in-frame clones, some missing. V and J calls and clone size are copied from that table; D and trimming were computed from the DNA. Of just over 250,000 clones listed, about 80% are singletons. This TCR derives from a young man with acute COVID-19. Input material: PBMCs or T cells enriched from blood (not recorded which).

The CDR3 reads CASRFELETEAEAFF. CDR3 DNA: TGTGCAAGTCGCTTCGAATTGGAGACGGAGGCTGAAGCTTTCTTT. The V and J genes are TRBV12-2 and TRBJ1-1. TRBV12-2 is termed a pseudogene. This CDR3 is 15 amino acids long.